This T cell receptor (beta chain) stems from a study of OX40 agonist ivuxolimab in advanced cancers. On the study more broadly: Ivuxolimab, which is an agonistic anti-OX40 (CD134) antibody, was administered to the patients. Earlier treatment with anti-PD-1, anti-PD-L1 or anti-CTLA-4 was permitted, and less than 50% had received some. Patients were treated with intravenous ivuxolimab, dosed at 0.01 to 10 mg/kg and infused every 2 weeks.

Libraries were prepared by immunoSEQ multiplex PCR; TCRdb keeps only in-frame clonotypes and omits some of them. This table holds more than 40,000 clones, approximately 91% found once. Germline CDR1 MDHEN, CDR2 SYDVKM. The CDR3 totals 14 residues. V lost 5 bases to trimming and J lost 4 bases; unmatched junction nucleotides: 5. About this clone itself: Its antigen is currently unknown.

Notes on the study in general: Among the least clonally expanded were partial responders at 0.1-3.0 mg/kg.

The sequenced sample was CD4+ or CD8+ T cells sorted from blood, obtained in a trial of the OX40 agonist ivuxolimab. This clonotype was obtained from an adult with an advanced solid tumor such as melanoma, head and neck, liver or kidney cancer. This chain joins TRBV28 and TRBJ1-5; 7 nucleotides line up with TRBD1. The CDR3 protein is CASSRTGRNQPQHF. The DNA for the CDR3 is TGTGCCAGCAGTCGGACAGGACGAAATCAGCCCCAGCATTTT.